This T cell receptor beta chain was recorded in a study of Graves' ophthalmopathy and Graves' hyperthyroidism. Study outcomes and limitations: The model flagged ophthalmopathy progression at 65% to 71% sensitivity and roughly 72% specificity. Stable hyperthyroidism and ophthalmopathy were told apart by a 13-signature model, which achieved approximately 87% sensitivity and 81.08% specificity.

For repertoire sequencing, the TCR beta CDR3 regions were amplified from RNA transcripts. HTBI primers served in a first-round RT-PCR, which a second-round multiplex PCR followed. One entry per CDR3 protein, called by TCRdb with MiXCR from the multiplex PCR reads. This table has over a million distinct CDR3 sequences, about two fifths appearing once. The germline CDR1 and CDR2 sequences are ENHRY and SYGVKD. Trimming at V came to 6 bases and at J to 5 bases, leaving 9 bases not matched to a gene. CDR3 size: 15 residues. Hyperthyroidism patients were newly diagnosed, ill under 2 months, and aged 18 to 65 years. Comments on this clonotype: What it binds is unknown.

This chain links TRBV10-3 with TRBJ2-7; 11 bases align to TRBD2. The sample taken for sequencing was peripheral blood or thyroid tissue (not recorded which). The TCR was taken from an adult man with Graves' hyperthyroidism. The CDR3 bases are TGTGCCATCAGAGACACTAGCGGGGGCTTACACGAGCAGTACTTC. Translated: CAIRDTSGGLHEQYF.